This paragraph reports one T cell receptor beta chain. The antigen is undetermined. The data originate from a study of shared clonotypes between healthy human individuals. This CDR3 comprises 12 residues. Germline values: CDR1 SGHTA, CDR2 FQGNSA. The ends were cut back, 3 bases at V and 6 bases at J, with 5 bases in the middle. Overall study findings and caveats: When naive CD4 clonotypes were compared across several donors, around 5% were shared.

The repertoire was sequenced with immunoSEQ multiplex PCR; TCRdb's copy has only in-frame clones and lacks some. Among hundreds of thousands of clones listed, 74% were seen once. The chain joins TRBV7-2 to TRBJ2-2; the D is unclear. Sequenced input: memory CD4+ T cells sorted from blood. The subset was: CD45RA-negative fraction. This TCR was recovered from a woman younger than 45 in good health. The CDR3 protein is CASSFGPGELFF. The CDR3 DNA reads as TGTGCCAGCAGCTTTGGCCCCGGGGAGCTGTTTTTT.